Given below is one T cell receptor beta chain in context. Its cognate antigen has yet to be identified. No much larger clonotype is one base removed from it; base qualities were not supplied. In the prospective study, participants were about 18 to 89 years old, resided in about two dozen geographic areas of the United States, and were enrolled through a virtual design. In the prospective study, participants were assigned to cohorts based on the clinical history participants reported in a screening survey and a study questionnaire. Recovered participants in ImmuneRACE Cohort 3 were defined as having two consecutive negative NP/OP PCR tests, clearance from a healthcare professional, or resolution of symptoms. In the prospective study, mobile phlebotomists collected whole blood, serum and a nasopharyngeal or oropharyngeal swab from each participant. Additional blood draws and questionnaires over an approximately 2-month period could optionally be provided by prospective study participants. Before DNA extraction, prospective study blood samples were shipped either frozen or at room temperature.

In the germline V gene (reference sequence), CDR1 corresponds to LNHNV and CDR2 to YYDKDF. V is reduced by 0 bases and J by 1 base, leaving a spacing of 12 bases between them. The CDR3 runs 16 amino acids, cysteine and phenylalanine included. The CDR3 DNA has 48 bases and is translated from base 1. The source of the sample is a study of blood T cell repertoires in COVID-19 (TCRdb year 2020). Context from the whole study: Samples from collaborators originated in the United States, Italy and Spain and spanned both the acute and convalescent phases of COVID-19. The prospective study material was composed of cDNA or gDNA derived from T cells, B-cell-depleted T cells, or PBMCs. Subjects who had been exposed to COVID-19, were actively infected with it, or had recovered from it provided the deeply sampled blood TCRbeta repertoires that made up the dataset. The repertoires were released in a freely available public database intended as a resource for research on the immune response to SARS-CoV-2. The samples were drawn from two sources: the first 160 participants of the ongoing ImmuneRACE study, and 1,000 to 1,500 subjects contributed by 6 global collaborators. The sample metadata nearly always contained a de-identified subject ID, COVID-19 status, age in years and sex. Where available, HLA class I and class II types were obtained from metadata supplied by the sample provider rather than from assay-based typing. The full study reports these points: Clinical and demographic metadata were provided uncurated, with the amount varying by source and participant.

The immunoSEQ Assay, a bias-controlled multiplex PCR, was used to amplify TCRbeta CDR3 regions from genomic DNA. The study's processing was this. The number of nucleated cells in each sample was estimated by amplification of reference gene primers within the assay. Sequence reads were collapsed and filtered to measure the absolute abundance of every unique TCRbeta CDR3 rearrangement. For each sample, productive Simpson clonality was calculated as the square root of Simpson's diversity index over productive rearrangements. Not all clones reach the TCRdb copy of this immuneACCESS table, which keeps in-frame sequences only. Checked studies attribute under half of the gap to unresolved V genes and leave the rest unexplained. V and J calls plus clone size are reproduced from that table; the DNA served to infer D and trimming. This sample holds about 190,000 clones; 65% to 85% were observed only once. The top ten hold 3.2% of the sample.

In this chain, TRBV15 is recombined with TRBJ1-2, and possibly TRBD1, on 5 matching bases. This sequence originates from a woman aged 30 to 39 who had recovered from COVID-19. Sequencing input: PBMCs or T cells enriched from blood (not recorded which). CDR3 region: CATSREAGGGNYGYTF. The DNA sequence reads TGTGCCACCAGCAGAGAGGCCGGGGGGGGTAACTATGGCTACACCTTC.